This TCR beta chain is from a study of T cells in Graves' hyperthyroidism and ophthalmopathy. Study context: Peripheral blood sampling occurred at initial diagnosis, before any treatment.

TCR beta CDR3 regions were amplified from RNA transcripts. Initially, a first-round RT-PCR of the TCR CDR3 employed the HTBI primer set. TCRdb reprocessed the multiplex PCR reads via MiXCR and lists one record per CDR3 protein. Here the sample spans around 520,000 distinct CDR3 sequences, 14% being singletons. There are a few counts of this clonotype. This CDR3 region has 17 residues. Germline assignment: CDR1 MGHRA and CDR2 YSYEKL. V lost 2 bases, J lost 4 bases, and 11 bases stayed unmatched. The receptor was derived from a woman aged 40 to 55 with Graves' hyperthyroidism. This chain uses TRBV4-1 with TRBJ2-5, with TRBD2 matching over 9 bases. The sequenced material came from blood. This chain's CDR3 is CASSQRSSGMGRETQYF. The CDR3 nucleotides are TGCGCCAGCAGCCAACGTTCTAGCGGGATGGGTCGAGAGACCCAGTACTTC.